This TCR beta chain was recorded in a study of shared clonotypes between healthy human individuals (dated by TCRdb to 2019 to 2021). Study-wide context: The cohort comprised a couple of women and a few men aged 18 to 49 years. For each donor, three plates each were used for CD4 naive and CD4 memory, two plates were used for CD8 naive, and one plate was used for CD8 memory. The study deeply sequenced blood TCR repertoires of about 5 healthy adults to estimate repertoire size and the extent of clonotype sharing between individuals. To increase sequencing depth and limit assay-specific biases, different laboratories used diverse techniques to prepare libraries and sequence TCR repertoires. Between about 0.94 and 8.9 billion PBMCs per donor were obtained by leukapheresis. The study at large found these results: The small number of donors limited the genetic and exposure-history diversity represented. Across four donors, about 5.2% of naive CD4, around 3.5% of naive CD8, approximately 2.5% of memory CD4, and approximately 0.4% of memory CD8 clonotypes were shared. Estimated clonotype richness was generally larger for naive than for memory subsets. Incomplete sequencing was indicated by rarefaction of sorted-subset datasets, despite the large sequencing depth. Sampling was restricted to blood, and TCR repertoires in tissue are likely to differ from TCR repertoires in blood. Compared with non-shared clonotypes, clonotypes shared by all four sorted-subset donors had higher generation probabilities. Pairwise subsampling led to the expectation that sequencing depth would affect the degree of clonotype sharing among donors.

Remarks on this clone: This receptor's antigen is unknown. No qualities accompany the bases; no much larger clone lies one base away.

CD8 naive samples consisted of CD45RO-negative cells that were positively selected for CCR7, yielding a CD45RA+CCR7+ population without TemRA cells. The donors were healthy, HIV-negative adults with no recently reported acute infections or vaccinations. Only Caucasian adults living in Nashville, Tennessee, USA were represented among the donors. After blood collection by leukapheresis, PBMCs were isolated using Ficoll-Histopaque density gradient centrifugation and then cryopreserved in the vapor phase of liquid nitrogen. Analytical flow cytometry was used to check the purity and quantity of every magnetically sorted T cell population. From each sorted fraction, genomic DNA was isolated and quantified by UV absorbance on a Nanodrop 2000c. Including the terminal cysteine and phenylalanine, the CDR3 comprises 14 residues. Only the CDR3 DNA stays, 42 bases, in frame from base 1. The germline V gene supplies CDR1 LGHNA and CDR2 YNFKEQ. V was cut back by 1 base and J by 3 bases, leaving a gap of 8 bases between them.

Using the deep immunoSEQ assay, TCR CDR3 regions were amplified from genomic DNA by multiplex PCR. Genomic DNA extracted from each cell subset was distributed evenly over all wells of several immunoSEQ 96-well plates, and each plate served as one replicate. For sorted subsets, each replicate PCR was loaded with approximately 0.2 ug genomic DNA, equivalent to about 30,000 T cell genomes. Purified libraries were quantified with a Qubit 3.0 fluorometer, sized on a Bioanalyzer 2100, and re-quantified with the KAPA Library Quantification kit. Every immunoSEQ 96-well plate was sequenced on a dedicated single-read 150-cycle Illumina NextSeq 550 flow cell. The paper's data handling went like this. Because the immunoSEQ output included only junctional sequences and no quality scores, the filtering could not be the same as the filtering used for full-length reads. Sequences were annotated with PyIR, a Python wrapper for IgBLAST v1.9, using IMGT germline references to assign V/J genes and CDR3. Reads were filtered out if the reads had weak V/J assignments (E-value above 1e-6), no CDR3, stop codons, out-of-frame junctions, or ambiguous translated residues. A V3J clonotype was defined by an identical inferred V gene, J gene, and CDR3 amino acid sequence. Percentage overlap between repertoires was calculated by dividing the number of shared unique clonotypes by the size of the smaller repertoire. RTK rarefaction, the Chao1 estimator, and Recon v2.1 estimates of unobserved clonotypes were used to assess repertoire richness. OLGA was used to compute generation probabilities for all TCRbeta clonotypes that the gDNA method yielded from a handful of donors. As stored in TCRdb, this immuneACCESS dataset retains in-frame rearrangements with V and J assigned. A fraction of the clones does not appear; measured against another copy, unresolved V genes explain less than half of the discrepancy, and the remainder lacks a known reason. V and J calls and clone size are given by that table; D and trimming were obtained from the DNA. The sample data list about 2.1 million clones, and 85% to 95% of these were observed just once. Over 1.5% of the sample goes to the ten largest clones.

This receptor was taken from a man between 18 and 29 years old in good health. Some clones in this sample may be carry-over from other donors' samples. Specimen: naive CD8+ T cells from PBMCs. Taken with the paper, the label for cell subset or site translates to: CD45RA+CCR7+. In this chain, TRBV4-2 is recombined with TRBJ2-3, with the D gene not clear enough to name. Read as DNA, the sequence is TGTGCCAGCAGCCAAGTAATGGGTACAGATACGCAGTATTTT. Translation gives CASSQVMGTDTQYF.